This TCR beta chain was found in a study of control samples from healthy donors and cancer patients. The CDR3 is 13 residues long. Germline values: CDR1 MNHEY, CDR2 SMNVEV (reference sequence). Between the trimmed V and J ends, which lost 3 bases and 6 bases, there was a span of 9 bases. Here immunoSEQ multiplex PCR was the method, and the copy in TCRdb shows in-frame clones only, minus some. The sample yields about 20,000 clones, roughly 84% seen once. This chain links TRBV27 with TRBJ2-1; TRBD1 is a possible D gene (6 bases). Input material: PBMCs. The receptor was derived from an older woman with colorectal cancer. Here the CDR3 reads CASSFDRLNEQFF. The CDR3 DNA sequence: TGTGCCAGCAGTTTCGACAGGCTCAATGAGCAGTTCTTC.